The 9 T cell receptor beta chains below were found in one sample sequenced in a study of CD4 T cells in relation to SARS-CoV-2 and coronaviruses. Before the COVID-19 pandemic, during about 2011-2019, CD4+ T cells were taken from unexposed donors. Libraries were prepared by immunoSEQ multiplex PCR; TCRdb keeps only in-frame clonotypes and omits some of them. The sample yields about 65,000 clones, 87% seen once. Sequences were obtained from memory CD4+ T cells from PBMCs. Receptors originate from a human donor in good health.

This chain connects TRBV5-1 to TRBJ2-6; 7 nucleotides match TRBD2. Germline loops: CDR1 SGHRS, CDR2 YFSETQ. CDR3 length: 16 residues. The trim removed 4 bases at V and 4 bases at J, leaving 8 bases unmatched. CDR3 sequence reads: CASSPRAGDGANVLTF. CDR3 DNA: TGCGCCAGCAGCCCCCGGGCGGGGGACGGGGCCAACGTCCTGACTTTC.

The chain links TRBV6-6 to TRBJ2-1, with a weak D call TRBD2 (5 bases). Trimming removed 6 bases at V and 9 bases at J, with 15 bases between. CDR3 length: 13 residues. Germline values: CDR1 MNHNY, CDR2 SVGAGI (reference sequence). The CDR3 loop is CASSPERRSEQFF. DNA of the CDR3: TGTGCCAGCAGCCCGGAGCGGCGTAGTGAGCAGTTCTTC.

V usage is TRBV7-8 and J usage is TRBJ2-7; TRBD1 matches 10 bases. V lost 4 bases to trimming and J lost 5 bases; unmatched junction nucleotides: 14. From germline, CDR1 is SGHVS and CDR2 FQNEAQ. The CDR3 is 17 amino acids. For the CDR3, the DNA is TGTGCCAGCAGCTCGAGGTTACCGGGACAGGGGACCCACGAGCAGTACTTC. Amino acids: CASSSRLPGQGTHEQYF.

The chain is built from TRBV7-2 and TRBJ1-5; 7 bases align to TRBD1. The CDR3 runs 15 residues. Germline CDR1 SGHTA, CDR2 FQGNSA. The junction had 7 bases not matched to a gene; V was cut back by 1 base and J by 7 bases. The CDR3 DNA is TGTGCCAGCAGCTTAGACCAAGGGGGCGGGCAGCCCCAGCATTTT. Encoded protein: CASSLDQGGGQPQHF.

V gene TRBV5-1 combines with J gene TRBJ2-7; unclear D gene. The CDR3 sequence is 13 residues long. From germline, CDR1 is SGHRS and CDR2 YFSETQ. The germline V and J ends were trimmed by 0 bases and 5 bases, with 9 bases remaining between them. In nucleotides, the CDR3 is TGCGCCAGCAGCTTGGCCAGTTGGAACGAGCAGTACTTC. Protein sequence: CASSLASWNEQYF.

CDR3 in amino acids: CASSERLGSAMEEYF. CDR3 bases: TGCGCCAGCAGTGAAAGACTCGGCTCCGCTATGGAGGAGTACTTC. The chain is built from TRBV10-1 and TRBJ2-7, with D perhaps TRBD2 (5 bases). The germline V gene has CDR1 WNHNN and CDR2 SYGVQD (reference sequence). The CDR3 totals 15 residues. V lost 3 bases, J lost 11 bases, and 23 bases lay in between.

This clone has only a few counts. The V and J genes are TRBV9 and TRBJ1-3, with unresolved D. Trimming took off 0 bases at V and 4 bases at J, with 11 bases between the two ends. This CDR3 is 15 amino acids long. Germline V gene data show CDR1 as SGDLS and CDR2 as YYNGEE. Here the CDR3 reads CASSVGLGPGNTIYF. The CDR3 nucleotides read TGTGCCAGCAGCGTAGGGCTAGGGCCCGGAAACACCATATATTTT.

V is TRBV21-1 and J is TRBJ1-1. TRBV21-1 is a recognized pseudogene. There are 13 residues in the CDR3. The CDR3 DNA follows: TGTGCCAGCCTTCCGGGGATGAACACTGAAGCTTTCTTT. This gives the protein CASLPGMNTEAFF.

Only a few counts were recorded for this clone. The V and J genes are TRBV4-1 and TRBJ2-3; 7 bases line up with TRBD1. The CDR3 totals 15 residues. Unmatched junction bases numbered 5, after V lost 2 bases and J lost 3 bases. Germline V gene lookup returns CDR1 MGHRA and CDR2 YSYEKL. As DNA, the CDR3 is TGCGCCAGCAGCCAAAGACAGGGCACGACAGATACGCAGTATTTT. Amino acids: CASSQRQGTTDTQYF.